This TCR beta chain was obtained from a study of OX40 agonist ivuxolimab in advanced cancers. Turning to the study itself: Cancers in dose escalation were hepatocellular, melanoma, renal cell and head and neck. Three dose-escalation patients had partial responses: one with hepatocellular carcinoma and two with cutaneous melanoma.

Sequencing was performed with immunoSEQ multiplex PCR; in TCRdb, only in-frame clones are kept and a portion is missing. The sample lists about 66,000 clones, roughly 90% occurring once. General study results and limits: Some patients who did not respond also had low normalized T-cell clonal expansion. More expanded clones were seen, on average, in CD8+ T cells than in CD4+.

Germline values: CDR1 GTSNPN, CDR2 SVGIG (reference sequence). This CDR3 is built from 13 residues. Trimming took 2 bases from V and 5 from J, leaving 12 bases between them. This clone was counted between two and nine times. Its antigen remains unknown. Sequencing was performed on CD4+ or CD8+ T cells sorted from blood, taken in a trial of the OX40 agonist ivuxolimab. The receptor comes from an adult with an advanced solid tumor such as melanoma, head and neck, liver or kidney cancer. The V and J genes are TRBV30 and TRBJ1-1, with D tentatively TRBD1 (5 bases). Here the CDR3 DNA reads TGTGCCTGGAGTACGGGGGTCTGGACTGAAGCTTTCTTT. It yields the protein CAWSTGVWTEAFF.